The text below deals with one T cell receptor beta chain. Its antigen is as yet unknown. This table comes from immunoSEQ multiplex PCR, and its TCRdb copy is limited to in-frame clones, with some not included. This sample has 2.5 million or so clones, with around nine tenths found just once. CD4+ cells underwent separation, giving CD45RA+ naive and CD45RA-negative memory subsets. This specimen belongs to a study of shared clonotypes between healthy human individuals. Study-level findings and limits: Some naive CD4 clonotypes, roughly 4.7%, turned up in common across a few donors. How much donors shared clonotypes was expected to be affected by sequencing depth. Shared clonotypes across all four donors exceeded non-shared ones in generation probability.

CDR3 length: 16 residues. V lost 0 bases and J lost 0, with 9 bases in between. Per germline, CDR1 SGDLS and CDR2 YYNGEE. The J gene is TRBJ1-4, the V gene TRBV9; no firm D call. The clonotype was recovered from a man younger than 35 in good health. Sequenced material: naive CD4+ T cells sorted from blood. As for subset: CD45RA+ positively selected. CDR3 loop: CASSVAWPATNEKLFF. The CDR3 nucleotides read TGTGCCAGCAGCGTAGCCTGGCCTGCAACTAATGAAAAACTGTTTTTT.